This T cell receptor beta chain derives from a study of breast tumors, draining lymph nodes, adjacent tissues. Via MiXCR, TCRdb re-called the multiplex PCR reads, giving one row per CDR3 protein. This sample has roughly 120,000 distinct CDR3 sequences, with nearly 20% found just once. Axillary draining lymph nodes of breast cancer patients supplied the node samples. The CDR3 consists of 19 residues. Germline V gene data show CDR1 as LNHDA and CDR2 as SQIVND (reference sequence). Losses at the gene ends were 1 base for V and 9 bases for J; bases not matched to a gene: 14. This clonotype was seen many times.

The chain joins TRBV19 to TRBJ2-1; 14 nucleotides agree with TRBD2. The sequencing sample was made of axillary lymph node tissue. This TCR was sampled from a female donor with breast cancer. Some clones in this sample may be carry-over from other donors' samples. In DNA, the CDR3 is TGTGCCAGTAGTATAGTTACGACTAGCGGGAGGGCAAGCCGATCTGAGCAGTTCTTC. Amino acids: CASSIVTTSGRASRSEQFF. Full variable domain (rest looked up from reference TRBV19 and TRBJ2-1): DGGITQSPKYLFRKEGQNVTLSCEQNLNHDAMYWYRQDPGQGLRLIYYSQIVNDFQKGDIAEGYSVSREKKESFPLTVTSAQKNPTAFYLCASSIVTTSGRASRSEQFFGPGTRLTVL.